The clone carrying this T cell receptor (beta chain) was detected a few times. Expressed TCRB transcripts were sequenced because the entire RNA isolate underwent reverse transcription. The method was immunoSEQ multiplex PCR; TCRdb's version includes in-frame clones alone and lacks a portion of them. The sample shows approximately 200,000 clones, roughly 9.6% of them seen only once. The germline V and J ends were trimmed by 5 bases and 3 bases, with 16 bases remaining between them. The CDR3 extends over 15 amino acids. The germline gives CDR1 LNHNV, CDR2 YYDKDF (reference sequence). These data are taken from a study of beta chain features in type 1 diabetes.

The rearrangement joins TRBV15 to TRBJ2-5; possible D gene TRBD1, 5 bases. Sequenced sample: naive CD4+ T cells from blood. This TCR was sampled from a woman aged 18-30 years in good health. Here the CDR3 reads CATSPSTGREETQYF. In DNA, the CDR3 is TGTGCCACCAGCCCATCTACTGGCAGGGAAGAGACCCAGTACTTC.